Sequencing of this T cell receptor beta chain was carried out in a study of patients and donors after allogeneic stem cell transplantation (dated by TCRdb to the early 2020s). A note on this clonotype: The target of this receptor is not known. Base qualities are not recorded, but no much larger clone differs from it by a single base.

Measured from the cysteine to the phenylalanine, the CDR3 is 14 residues long. The entry retains the CDR3 DNA only, 42 bases that are in frame from base 1. The germline V end is reduced by 5 bases and the J end by 7 bases; junction bases left unmatched: 9. The library came from RT-PCR. Sequencing instrument: NextSeq 550. TCRdb's own reprocessing of the public reads used fastp at Q25 and MiXCR and kept productive beta chains. Rows matching on CDR3 protein sequence are summarized as one entry with the most common DNA and genes. Counted in this sample were about 410,000 distinct CDR3 sequences; roughly 16% of them appeared once. The biggest ten clones account for 7.2% of the sample.

Sequenced material: blood, either unsorted or a sorted T cell fraction (not recorded which). This chain joins TRBV12-3 or TRBV12-4 to TRBJ1-2; the junction holds 8 bases that match TRBD1. The clonotype was recovered from a human donor who was either an allogeneic HSCT recipient or a stem cell or donor lymphocyte infusion donor (not recorded which). It is not recorded whose cells these are; they may come from a transplant donor. The DNA sequence follows: TGTGCCAGCAGTATAACGGGCAGGGGGCCTGGCTACACCTTC. This is translated as CASSITGRGPGYTF.